This record covers a single T cell receptor (beta chain). The clone's antigen remains unknown. No much larger clone exists at a distance of one base, and base qualities are not known. Each collaborating institution followed its own protocols to collect whole blood in K2EDTA tubes. Collaborator samples were shipped for TCRbeta analysis as frozen whole blood, isolated PBMCs, or DNA extracted from either sample type. This record comes from a study of blood T cell repertoires in COVID-19 (dated by TCRdb to 2018 to 2021). Regarding the research as a whole: The collaborator samples originated in the United States, Italy and Spain and spanned the acute and convalescent phases of COVID-19. The prospective study material was composed of cDNA or gDNA derived from T cells, B-cell-depleted T cells, or PBMCs. The repertoires were released in a freely available public database intended as a resource for research on the immune response to SARS-CoV-2. The dataset comprised deeply sampled blood TCRbeta repertoires from subjects exposed to, actively infected with, or recovered from COVID-19. Where available, HLA class I and class II types were obtained from metadata supplied by the sample provider rather than from assay-based typing. The samples were drawn from the first 160 participants of the ongoing ImmuneRACE study and from 1,254 subjects provided by 6 global collaborators. Sample metadata almost always included a de-identified subject ID, COVID-19 status, age in years and sex. The paper as a whole reports these results and caveats: How much clinical and demographic metadata was included differed by source and by participant, and the metadata was provided uncurated.

TCRbeta CDR3 regions were amplified from genomic DNA by means of the immunoSEQ Assay, a bias-controlled multiplex PCR. In the original analysis: Nucleated cell counts per sample were estimated from amplification of reference gene primers within the assay. To quantify the absolute abundance of each unique TCRbeta CDR3 rearrangement, sequence reads were collapsed and filtered. For each sample, productive Simpson clonality was calculated as the square root of Simpson's diversity index across productive rearrangements. TCRdb took this table from immuneACCESS and kept in-frame rearrangements with V and J called. Such tables lack part of the clones; where checked against another copy, unresolved V genes explain under half of the gap, and the rest is unexplained. V, J and clone size were drawn from that table, and D and trimming were deduced from the DNA. Within this sample are 300,000 or so clones, with 70% to 90% of them counted one time only. The ten largest clones represent around 4.2% of the sample.

Based on the germline V gene, the CDR1 and CDR2 sequences are SGDLS and YYNGEE. Relative to germline, V is 4 bases shorter and J is 8 bases shorter, with 14 bases between their ends. Inclusive of the bounding cysteine and phenylalanine, the CDR3 is 13 residues long. Only the CDR3 DNA stays, 39 bases, in frame from base 1. Sequencing was performed on peripheral blood. Rearrangement joined TRBV9 to TRBJ2-3; no D gene can be assigned with confidence. This TCR was sampled from a woman between 50 and 59 years old with active or convalescent COVID-19. The DNA sequence is as follows: TGTGCCAGCAGCCCCCGCATAGATGCTACGCAGTATTTT. Its translation is CASSPRIDATQYF.